This T cell receptor (beta chain) came from a study of blood T cells in healthy people across ages. Through a sample-barcoded 5' primer and a J-beta primer mix, a second PCR was run for 7 to 11 cycles. MiXCR, applied by TCRdb to the 5' RACE reads, yields one record per CDR3 protein. The sample carries some 670,000 distinct CDR3 sequences, around 52% recorded once. The receptor was isolated from a woman aged 80 or older in good health. The sequencing input was blood.

CDR3 in DNA: TGTGCCACCAGTGGTCCTAGCGGAGGGGTAGCGAGTTCCTACAATGAGCAGTTCTTC. It encodes CATSGPSGGVASSYNEQFF. The rearrangement links TRBV24-1 to TRBJ2-1; TRBD2 matches at 7 bases. CDR1 is KGHDR, CDR2 SFDVKD, per germline. The CDR3 length is 19 residues. Germline trimming cut 5 bases from V and 1 base from J; bases unmatched to any gene: 16.